A single sample is the source of the 26 T cell receptor beta chains below, sequenced in a study of blood T cell repertoires in COVID-19. The assay was immunoSEQ multiplex PCR, and TCRdb's table has in-frame clones only and misses some. The sample shows about 240,000 clones, 85% to 95% of them seen only once. The specimen sequenced was peripheral blood. These receptor sequences come from a man younger than 45 with COVID-19, enrolled during active disease.

The V gene is TRBV19, the J gene TRBJ2-3; D ambiguous. The germline gives CDR1 LNHDA, CDR2 SQIVND (reference sequence). V lost 3 bases and J lost 1, with 11 bases in between. This CDR3 spans 15 amino acids. The CDR3 protein is CASSMNSYRTDTQYF. The CDR3 nucleotides read TGTGCCAGTAGTATGAACAGCTACCGCACAGATACGCAGTATTTT.

This chain joins TRBV2 and TRBJ1-2, with 7 positions matching TRBD1. This CDR3 comprises 15 residues. Germline values: CDR1 SNHLY, CDR2 FYNNEI. The V segment lost 5 bases and the J segment 4 bases; nucleotides outside the gene matches: 10. CDR3 in DNA: TGTGCCAGCAGTTCCGGGACAGCTATTCGCTATGGCTACACCTTC. Translation gives CASSSGTAIRYGYTF.

The rearrangement uses TRBV5-1 and TRBJ1-3; a weak D match, TRBD1 (5 bases). CDR1 and CDR2 (germline): SGHRS, YFSETQ. The CDR3 consists of 17 residues. The V end was cut by 4 bases, the J end by 0 bases, with 17 bases between. This CDR3 reads CASSGASQVYSGNTIYF. CDR3 nucleotide sequence: TGCGCCAGCAGCGGCGCCTCACAGGTTTACTCTGGAAACACCATATATTTT.

The V gene is TRBV5-1, the J gene TRBJ2-5; D might be TRBD2 (5 bases). Germline assignment: CDR1 SGHRS and CDR2 YFSETQ. CDR3 length: 16 residues. The ends were cut back, 0 bases at V and 2 bases at J, with 14 bases in the middle. CDR3 protein: CASSLERVTGQETQYF. CDR3 coding DNA: TGCGCCAGCAGCTTGGAGCGCGTGACGGGGCAAGAGACCCAGTACTTC.

The sample holds one count of this clone. The chain carries TRBV3-1 (or the pseudogene TRBV3-2) and TRBJ2-5; weak D call: TRBD2 (6 bases). Germline V gives CDR1 LGHDT, CDR2 YNNKEL (reference sequence). The V end lost 0 bases, the J end lost 5 bases, and 16 bases lay between the germline ends. This CDR3 comprises 16 residues. In DNA, the CDR3 is TGTGCCAGCAGCCAAGAAAAGGTCGGGAGCTGGGAGACCCAGTACTTC. Translation gives CASSQEKVGSWETQYF.

The V call is TRBV3-1 (or the pseudogene TRBV3-2), the J call TRBJ2-5; 9 nucleotides line up with TRBD1. Germline assignment: CDR1 LGHDT and CDR2 YNNKEL (reference sequence). The CDR3 totals 15 residues. J lost 2 bases, V lost 4 bases, and 5 bases had no gene match. Written as DNA, the CDR3 is TGTGCCAGCAGCCGAACAGGGGGCTATCAAGAGACCCAGTACTTC. Protein sequence: CASSRTGGYQETQYF.

This chain joins TRBV29-1 and TRBJ2-7; 9 bases map to TRBD1. From germline, CDR1 is SQVTM and CDR2 ANQGSEA. The CDR3 has 15 residues. The CDR3 nucleotides are TGCACCTCCCGCGGCCGGGACAGGGAAACCTACGAGCAGTACTTC. It encodes CTSRGRDRETYEQYF.

The chain carries TRBV18 and TRBJ2-7; D possibly corresponds to TRBD1 (5 bases). V was shortened by 1 base and J by 5 bases, with 9 bases between the two germline ends. Germline V CDR1 and CDR2: KGHSH, LQKENI. This CDR3 comprises 13 residues. For the CDR3, the DNA is TGTGCCAGCTCACCACAGGGGCCGAACGAGCAGTACTTC. Protein product: CASSPQGPNEQYF.

The chain employs TRBV9 and TRBJ1-1; 9 positions match TRBD1. J was trimmed by 7 bases and V by 4 bases; bases with no gene match: 8. CDR1 and CDR2 (germline): SGDLS, YYNGEE. This CDR3 has 14 residues. The CDR3: CASSSSGTGHEAFF. As DNA, the CDR3 is TGTGCCAGCAGCTCATCCGGGACAGGGCATGAAGCTTTCTTT.

The chain joins TRBV18 to TRBJ1-5; no definite D call. CDR1 KGHSH and CDR2 LQKENI come from the germline V gene. CDR3 size: 15 residues. Trimming took off 3 bases at V and 3 bases at J, with 12 bases between the two ends. CDR3 sequence (DNA): TGTGCCAGCTCACCTGCTTACTTGAACAATCAGCCCCAGCATTTT. The encoded protein is CASSPAYLNNQPQHF.

This clone was detected only once. This chain links TRBV11-2 with TRBJ2-3; D is uncertain. CDR1 is SGHAT, CDR2 FQNNGV, per germline. The CDR3 runs to 13 residues. The ends were cut back, 5 bases at V and 4 bases at J, with 10 bases in the middle. CDR3 sequence: CASSQSGPDTQYF. CDR3 in DNA: TGTGCCAGCAGCCAGTCGGGTCCAGATACGCAGTATTTT.

This sequence joins TRBV7-9 and TRBJ2-1; D call uncertain. The CDR3 is 14 amino acids. Germline values: CDR1 SEHNR, CDR2 FQNEAQ (reference sequence). The ends were cut back, 5 bases at V and 3 bases at J, with 11 bases in the middle. The CDR3 region has the DNA TGTGCCAGCAGCGAGGAGACTTACTACAATGAGCAGTTCTTC. This encodes CASSEETYYNEQFF.

The chain joins TRBV29-1 to TRBJ2-1; tentative D call: TRBD1 (6 bases). The CDR3 is 14 amino acids. The germline V gene encodes CDR1 SQVTM and CDR2 ANQGSEA. Trimming cost V 1 base and J 4 bases, with 11 bases left between them. The CDR3 nucleotides are TGCAGCGTTGAAGTCTCAGGGGTTTACAATGAGCAGTTCTTC. It specifies CSVEVSGVYNEQFF.

A few counts support this clone. This chain joins TRBV10-3 and TRBJ1-1; 9 bases map to TRBD1. CDR1 is ENHRY and CDR2 is SYGVKD in the germline V gene. The CDR3 extends over 13 amino acids. The J segment lost 4 bases and the V segment lost 10 bases, leaving 7 bases of the junction unmatched. The CDR3 bases are TGTGCCACAACAGGGGGCCAGGGCACTGAAGCTTTCTTT. Residues: CATTGGQGTEAFF.

This chain links TRBV3-1 (or the pseudogene TRBV3-2) with TRBJ1-2; D is unresolved. The CDR3 is made up of 17 amino acids. Trimming took off 1 base at V and 9 bases at J, with 24 bases between the two ends. The germline gives CDR1 LGHDT, CDR2 YNNKEL (reference sequence). The CDR3 DNA reads as TGTGCCAGCAGCCAAGGGATAGGAGCGGCGACTAGCGGACGCTACACCTTC. This translates into CASSQGIGAATSGRYTF.

The V call is TRBV27, the J call TRBJ1-5; 11 positions match TRBD1. The CDR3 runs to 15 residues. Germline values: CDR1 MNHEY, CDR2 SMNVEV (reference sequence). After removal of 6 bases from V and 6 bases from J, the junction contained 7 bases not matched to a gene. The CDR3 nucleotides are TGTGCCAGCAGCCAAGGACAGGGGGCTATTCAGCCCCAGCATTTT. Protein: CASSQGQGAIQPQHF.

This chain links TRBV7-2 with TRBJ1-5; 8 bases are a match to TRBD1. This CDR3 region has 17 residues. V was pared by 1 base and J by 2 bases, with 7 bases of the junction left unmatched. Germline V gene data show CDR1 as SGHTA and CDR2 as FQGNSA. The CDR3 nucleotides read TGTGCCAGCAGCTTAGGGGCGACAGGGGCTGGCAATCAGCCCCAGCATTTT. Amino acid sequence: CASSLGATGAGNQPQHF.

The CDR3 coding sequence is TGTGCCAGCAGTGACTGGGCAGGGGTCTACGAGCAGTACTTC. Its protein product is CASSDWAGVYEQYF. The chain joins TRBV2 to TRBJ2-7, with a possible D match to TRBD1 (6 bases). This CDR3 contains 14 residues. The V gene lost 3 bases and the J gene lost 3 bases, with 12 bases spanning the gap. Germline values: CDR1 SNHLY, CDR2 FYNNEI.

This chain joins TRBV7-3 and TRBJ2-1, with 10 bases aligning to TRBD1. The CDR3 has 15 residues. CDR1 and CDR2 (germline): SGHTA, FQGTGA. V shed 4 bases, J shed 6 bases, and the junction held 6 bases outside the gene matches. In DNA, the CDR3 is TGTGCCAGCAGCTCGGGACAGGGGATGGTCAATGAGCAGTTCTTC. Translated, it gives CASSSGQGMVNEQFF.

CDR3 loop: CASSGTADTEAFF. Written as DNA, the CDR3 is TGTGCCAGCTCCGGGACAGCCGATACTGAAGCTTTCTTT. The chain carries TRBV18 and TRBJ1-1; 7 nucleotides match TRBD1. After removal of 6 bases from V and 5 bases from J, the junction contained 6 bases not matched to a gene. There are 13 residues in the CDR3. The germline gives CDR1 KGHSH, CDR2 LQKENI.

This chain joins TRBV2 and TRBJ1-4, with D possibly TRBD1 on 5 matching bases. V lost 2 bases to trimming and J lost 7 bases, with 11 bases between them. The V gene's germline CDR1 is SNHLY and CDR2 FYNNEI. The CDR3 length is 14 residues. CDR3 bases: TGTGCCAGCAGTGAACAGGGCGGCAGTGAAAAACTGTTTTTT. Translation: CASSEQGGSEKLFF.

The chain combines TRBV9 with TRBJ1-2; D gene ambiguous. The CDR3 runs to 13 residues. V lost 0 bases, J lost 6 bases, and 9 bases lay in between. CDR1 and CDR2 (germline): SGDLS, YYNGEE. CDR3 coding DNA: TGTGCCAGCAGCGTAGCTCCCGGGGATGGCTACACCTTC. As protein: CASSVAPGDGYTF.

The chain has TRBV27 and TRBJ1-6; a weak D match, TRBD1 (6 bases). The ends were cut back, 3 bases at V and 8 bases at J, with 20 bases in the middle. CDR1 is MNHEY, CDR2 SMNVEV, per germline (reference sequence). This CDR3 has 17 residues. The CDR3 region is CASSLSYGGMRDSPLHF. The CDR3 bases are TGTGCCAGCAGTTTGAGTTATGGGGGCATGAGGGATTCACCCCTCCACTTT.

J is TRBJ2-5 and V is TRBV6-1; 7 bases are a match to TRBD2. This CDR3 comprises 14 residues. With V trimmed by 3 bases and J by 5 bases, 6 bases remained unmatched. Per the germline V gene, CDR1 is MNHNS and CDR2 is SASEGT. The CDR3 sequence: CASSEDAGGETQYF. CDR3 nucleotide sequence: TGTGCCAGCAGTGAGGACGCCGGGGGGGAGACCCAGTACTTC.

V is TRBV6-5 and J is TRBJ2-7, with 7 positions matching TRBD2. The CDR3 spans 15 residues. With 5 bases clipped from V and 5 bases from J, the junction kept 12 bases outside the gene matches. Germline CDR1 MNHEY, CDR2 SVGAGI. The CDR3 DNA sequence: TGTGCCAGCAGTCCGTCCCCGAGCGGGGATGACGAGCAGTACTTC. It encodes CASSPSPSGDDEQYF.

A single count supports this clone. The V gene is TRBV7-2, the J gene TRBJ1-4, with TRBD1 matching over 9 bases. Germline V gene lookup returns CDR1 SGHTA and CDR2 FQGNSA. The CDR3 sequence is 14 residues long. J was trimmed by 10 bases and V by 4 bases; bases with no gene match: 7. The CDR3 DNA reads TGTGCCAGCAGCTCGGGACAGGGCTTTGTAAAACTGTTTTTT. It encodes CASSSGQGFVKLFF.